Listed here is a single TCR beta chain. Its antigen is unknown. This sample is part of a study of shared clonotypes between healthy human individuals. Findings and limits, study-wide: Between a handful of donors, naive CD4 clonotypes were shared at a level of about 5%.

For every subset, genomic DNA was evenly distributed across several immunoSEQ plates. Each PCR replicate from the sorted subsets contained 150 to 250 ng DNA, which is tens of thousands of T cell genomes. Sequenced by immunoSEQ multiplex PCR; TCRdb stores in-frame clones only, minus some. Here the sample spans over 850,000 clones, about 84% being singletons. Per the germline V gene, CDR1 is KGHSH and CDR2 is LQKENI. Trimming pared 4 bases from V and 4 bases from J, leaving 22 bases between. This CDR3 has 17 amino acids. The rearrangement links TRBV18 to TRBJ1-1; possibly TRBD1 for D (6 bases). The clonotype comes from a man younger than 35 in good health. Some clones in this sample may be carry-over from other donors' samples. The sample was memory CD4+ T cells from PBMCs. As to subset: CD45RA-negative fraction. In DNA form, the CDR3 reads TGTGCCAGCTCACGGATCTCGACAGGCTCGAAGAGCACTGAAGCTTTCTTT. It encodes CASSRISTGSKSTEAFF.